These 21 T cell receptor beta chains were sequenced from one sample in a study of radiation and T cells in renal cell carcinoma. The table came from immunoSEQ multiplex PCR; TCRdb's copy has only in-frame clones and leaves some out. The sample lists approximately 70,000 clones; around three quarters were seen once. Time point indicated: blood 4 weeks post-SBRT, at nephrectomy. Stated treatment: 15 Gy SBRT to primary tumor, nephrectomy 4 weeks later. This sample comprised blood, obtained from a patient whose treatment included radiotherapy and nephrectomy. These receptors originate from a man in his sixties with renal cell carcinoma.

This chain uses TRBV11-2 with TRBJ2-2; 8 bases align to TRBD1. The germline V gene has CDR1 SGHAT and CDR2 FQNNGV. CDR3 size: 14 residues. V trimming: 2 bases; J trimming: 10 bases; junction bases outside the gene matches: 6. The CDR3 is CASSLNTGGTELFF. As DNA, the CDR3 is TGTGCCAGCAGCTTAAACACAGGGGGGACGGAGCTGTTTTTT. The variable domain in full, with the rest retrieved from reference TRBV11-2 and TRBJ2-2, is EAGVAQSPRYKIIEKRQSVAFWCNPISGHATLYWYQQILGQGPKLLIQFQNNGVVDDSQLPKDRFSAERLKGVDSTLKIQPAKLEDSAVYLCASSLNTGGTELFFGEGSRLTVL.

The rearrangement links TRBV7-8 to TRBJ1-2; the D is unclear. The CDR3 loop spans 15 amino acids. The V and J ends lost 0 bases and 4 bases respectively, with 12 bases between them. The germline gives CDR1 SGHVS, CDR2 FQNEAQ. CDR3 residues: CASSLAASYSYGYTF. The CDR3 nucleotides read TGTGCCAGCAGCTTAGCGGCCAGTTACTCCTATGGCTACACCTTC.

Only a few counts were recorded for this clone. This chain joins TRBV6-6 and TRBJ2-1, with D perhaps matching TRBD1 or TRBD2 (5 bases each). In germline, CDR1 is MNHNY, CDR2 SVGAGI (reference sequence). V lost 8 bases and J 8 bases, leaving 16 bases between the germline ends. CDR3 length: 13 residues. CDR3 amino acids: CASEGTLDDEQFF. The DNA of the CDR3 is TGTGCCAGCGAAGGGACCCTGGACGATGAGCAGTTCTTC.

The chain links TRBV7-4 to TRBJ2-5; 10 bases map to TRBD2. After removal of 5 bases from V and 4 bases from J, the junction contained 10 bases not matched to a gene. This CDR3 spans 16 amino acids. Per the germline V gene, CDR1 is SGHVT and CDR2 is SQSDAQ. The CDR3 DNA reads TGTGCCAGCAGCATCCTAGCGGGAGAGGAGTTAGAGACCCAGTACTTC. Its protein is CASSILAGEELETQYF.

V and J are TRBV6-5 and TRBJ2-3; D is uncertain. This CDR3 contains 13 residues. CDR1 is MNHEY, CDR2 SVGAGI, per germline. With 5 bases removed from V and 1 base from J, the gap between germline ends came to 7 bases. CDR3 residues: CASSNRRTDTQYF. The CDR3 DNA reads as TGTGCCAGCAGTAACCGACGCACAGATACGCAGTATTTT.

In nucleotides, the CDR3 is TGTGCCAGCTCCTTAGGGGAGAACACTGAAGCTTTCTTT. As protein: CASSLGENTEAFF. The chain is built from TRBV27 and TRBJ1-1, with D possibly TRBD1 on 5 matching bases. This CDR3 is 13 amino acids long. Trimming removed 8 bases at V and 1 base at J, with 11 bases between. Germline CDR1 reads MNHEY; CDR2 reads SMNVEV (reference sequence).

This clone was seen just once. The chain has TRBV7-2 and TRBJ2-2; 10 bases fit TRBD2. This CDR3 region has 16 residues. CDR1 is SGHTA, CDR2 FQGNSA, per germline. The junction had 6 bases not matched to a gene; V was cut back by 4 bases and J by 4 bases. Here the CDR3 reads CASSYGLAVSTGELFF. CDR3 DNA sequence: TGTGCCAGCAGCTATGGACTAGCGGTAAGCACCGGGGAGCTGTTTTTT.

The rearrangement uses TRBV11-2 and TRBJ1-2, with D maybe TRBD1 (6 bases). This CDR3 has 13 amino acids. V gave up 5 bases and J gave up 9 bases, with 16 bases separating them. CDR1 is SGHAT and CDR2 is FQNNGV in the germline V gene. In nucleotides, the CDR3 is TGTGCCAGCAGCCTAGGACAGAGGGCTAGCTACACCTTC. This sequence encodes CASSLGQRASYTF.

Only a few counts were recorded for this clone. This rearrangement joins TRBV18 to TRBJ2-5; the D gene could be TRBD1 or TRBD2 (5 bases each). Germline V gives CDR1 KGHSH, CDR2 LQKENI. The CDR3 has 16 residues. V lost 3 bases and J 5 bases, leaving 19 bases between the germline ends. The CDR3 DNA sequence: TGTGCCAGCTCACCTAGCTTTCAGGGCGGGTCCGAGACCCAGTACTTC. Translation gives CASSPSFQGGSETQYF.

The CDR3 here is CASSPTGTTGELFF. The DNA for the CDR3 is TGTGCCAGCAGTCCAACAGGAACCACCGGGGAGCTGTTTTTT. The V and J genes are TRBV9 and TRBJ2-2, with TRBD1 as a possible D gene (5 bases). The CDR3 covers 14 residues. Germline V gives CDR1 SGDLS, CDR2 YYNGEE. The V gene lost 5 bases and the J gene lost 4 bases, with 12 bases spanning the gap.

This clone was observed at least ten times. The chain employs TRBV19 and TRBJ1-2; D possibly corresponds to TRBD1 (5 bases). The CDR3 sequence is 15 residues long. In germline, CDR1 is LNHDA, CDR2 SQIVND (reference sequence). V shed 7 bases and J shed 1 base, with 16 bases lying between them. CDR3 in DNA: TGTGCCAGTATCAGTATAGGGGCCGGTAACTATGGCTACACCTTC. Protein sequence: CASISIGAGNYGYTF.

The chain links TRBV21-1 to TRBJ2-7; the D call in the table, TRBD1, was not verified against the DNA. TRBV21-1 is termed a pseudogene. The CDR3 covers 16 residues. The CDR3 sequence: CASSKVRTGQDYEQYV. The CDR3 DNA is TGTGCCAGCAGCAAAGTACGGACAGGTCAGGACTACGAGCAGTACGTC.

The chain couples TRBV19 to TRBJ1-3, with TRBD1 as a possible D gene (5 bases). V gave up 8 bases and J gave up 5 bases, with 19 bases separating them. Germline assignment: CDR1 LNHDA and CDR2 SQIVND (reference sequence). CDR3 length equals 15 residues. CDR3 protein: CASSRGSASRNTIYF. DNA for the CDR3: TGTGCCAGTTCCCGGGGCAGCGCATCTCGAAACACCATATATTTT.

The chain joins TRBV19 to TRBJ2-1; the match to TRBD2 covers 13 bases. CDR1 is LNHDA, CDR2 SQIVND, per germline (reference sequence). The CDR3 extends over 15 amino acids. V was pared by 7 bases and J by 7 bases, with 7 bases of the junction left unmatched. CDR3 DNA sequence: TGTGCCAGTACCTCTGGACTAGCGGGGGAAAATGAGCAGTTCTTC. Its translation is CASTSGLAGENEQFF.

This chain uses TRBV5-6 with TRBJ1-6, with D tentatively TRBD1 (6 bases). This CDR3 spans 16 amino acids. V was pared by 7 bases and J by 4 bases, with 18 bases between. CDR1 is SGHDT and CDR2 is YYEEEE in the germline V gene. In nucleotides, the CDR3 is TGTGCCAGCTCCCTCCTGGGGGGGGCGTATAATTCACCCCTCCACTTT. Amino acids: CASSLLGGAYNSPLHF.

The chain recombines TRBV11-2 with TRBJ2-2; unclear D gene. V lost 0 bases and J 2 bases, leaving 13 bases between the germline ends. Germline CDR1 is SGHAT and CDR2 is FQNNGV. CDR3 length: 17 residues. This chain's CDR3 is CASSLDILRGNTGELFF. For the CDR3, the DNA is TGTGCCAGCAGCTTAGACATCCTTCGCGGTAACACCGGGGAGCTGTTTTTT.

The V and J genes are TRBV5-1 and TRBJ2-1; 8 positions agree with TRBD2. The CDR3 loop spans 16 amino acids. CDR1 and CDR2 (germline): SGHRS, YFSETQ. J gave up 2 bases and V 4 bases, and 8 bases lay outside the gene matches. Here the CDR3 reads CASSPASGLTYNEQFF. In DNA form, the CDR3 reads TGCGCCAGCAGCCCGGCTAGCGGGTTGACCTACAATGAGCAGTTCTTC.

This clone was picked up a small number of times. This rearrangement joins TRBV6-5 to TRBJ2-2, with 12 bases aligning to TRBD2. With V trimmed by 6 bases and J by 7 bases, 6 bases remained unmatched. Germline CDR1 reads MNHEY; CDR2 reads SVGAGI. The CDR3 sequence is 15 residues long. The CDR3 is CASSLAGGKFGELFF. The CDR3 DNA sequence: TGTGCCAGCAGCCTAGCGGGAGGGAAATTCGGGGAGCTGTTTTTT.

The rearrangement joins TRBV14 to TRBJ2-7; 9 nucleotides match TRBD2. Germline-derived CDR1 and CDR2 are SGHDN and FVKESK. V lost 1 base and J lost 2; bases outside the gene matches: 9. The CDR3 sequence is 17 residues long. CDR3 in DNA: TGTGCCAGCAGCCAAGGGGCGCTAGCGGGGATCCCCTACGAGCAGTACTTC. Translation: CASSQGALAGIPYEQYF. Looking up the rest from reference TRBV14 and TRBJ2-7 gives the full variable domain: EAGVTQFPSHSVIEKGQTVTLRCDPISGHDNLYWYRRVMGKEIKFLLHFVKESKQDESGMPNNRFLAERTGGTYSTLKVQPAELEDSGVYFCASSQGALAGIPYEQYFGPGTRLTVT.

The chain uses TRBV6-1 and TRBJ1-4, with 10 bases aligning to TRBD1. V lost 1 base, J lost 5 bases, and 4 bases stayed unmatched. Germline-derived CDR1 and CDR2 are MNHNS and SASEGT. The CDR3 is 16 residues long. As DNA, the CDR3 is TGTGCCAGCAGTGAAGGATGGGGACAGGGGAATGAAAAACTGTTTTTT. Translating gives CASSEGWGQGNEKLFF.

This clone was recorded once. V gene TRBV7-6 combines with J gene TRBJ1-1; no clear D gene. This CDR3 contains 11 residues. Trimming cost V 4 bases and J 7 bases, with 7 bases left between them. The germline V gene has CDR1 SGHVS and CDR2 FNYEAQ. The CDR3 DNA follows: TGTGCCAGCAGCTCCAGTAGTGAAGCTTTCTTT. This gives the protein CASSSSSEAFF.